This TCR beta chain was retrieved from a study of blood T cell repertoires in COVID-19. Study in general: Sample material is recorded as cDNA or gDNA derived from T cells, B-cell-depleted T cells, or PBMCs.

The data were produced by immunoSEQ multiplex PCR, yet TCRdb's version contains in-frame clones alone and is incomplete. The sample has fewer than 200,000 clones, 70% to 85% seen once. The germline gives CDR1 SGHRS, CDR2 YFSETQ. This CDR3 is 14 amino acids long. V lost 9 bases and J lost 0; bases outside the gene matches: 9. This clone was detected a few times. The V call is TRBV5-1, the J call TRBJ2-7; 7 bases align to TRBD1. The sequencing sample was made of peripheral blood. This sequence was found in a man aged 55 to 69 who had recovered from COVID-19. The CDR3 bases are TGCGCCACAAGACAGGGTTCAAGCTCCTACGAGCAGTACTTC. This gives the protein CATRQGSSSYEQYF. The full variable domain, its missing parts supplied by reference TRBV5-1 and TRBJ2-7, is KAGVTQTPRYLIKTRGQQVTLSCSPISGHRSVSWYQQTPGQGLQFLFEYFSETQRNKGNFPGRFSGRQFSNSRSEMNVSTLELGDSALYLCATRQGSSSYEQYFGPGTRLTVT.